This entry lists 6 T cell receptor beta chains sequenced from one sample in a study of CD8 T cells in ankylosing spondylitis. Points from the study as a whole: What seemed typical of ankylosing spondylitis blood was a TCR beta motif built from 7 or 8 highly homologous variants.

TCRdb re-analysed the 5' RACE reads in MiXCR, keeping a single row per CDR3 protein. The sample has approximately 400,000 distinct CDR3 sequences; around 26% are singletons. These receptors lack a known antigen. The sequencing input was blood, either unsorted or a sorted T cell fraction (not recorded which). Receptors were obtained from a male donor with ankylosing spondylitis.

The chain has TRBV2 and TRBJ2-4; no clear D. In germline, CDR1 is SNHLY, CDR2 FYNNEI. This CDR3 spans 13 amino acids. V gave up 10 bases and J gave up 0 bases, with 10 bases separating them. This chain's CDR3 is CATLLVAKNIQYF. The DNA for the CDR3 is TGTGCCACCCTTTTAGTAGCCAAAAACATTCAGTACTTC.

This clonotype has only a few counts. The chain uses TRBV7-9 and TRBJ1-4; D is ambiguous. V was trimmed by 1 base and J by 0 bases, leaving 9 bases between them. This CDR3 has 16 amino acids. CDR1 is SEHNR, CDR2 FQNEAQ, per germline (reference sequence). CDR3 bases: TGTGCCAGCAGCTTAGTTGGGCTCACAACTAATGAAAAACTGTTTTTT. Its translation is CASSLVGLTTNEKLFF.

This clonotype occurred a few times. The rearrangement uses TRBV12-3 or TRBV12-4 and TRBJ2-7; D not resolved. The CDR3 is made up of 13 amino acids. Trimming pared 0 bases from V and 4 bases from J, leaving 7 bases between. CDR3 DNA: TGTGCCAGCAGTTTAGCGCTACATTACGAGCAGTACGTC. As protein: CASSLALHYEQYV.

This clonotype came up a few times. The chain employs TRBV20-1 and TRBJ2-2, with 9 nucleotides matching TRBD2. The CDR3 extends over 13 amino acids. The germline V gene has CDR1 DFQATT and CDR2 SNEGSKA (reference sequence). V gave up 6 bases and J gave up 8 bases; unmatched junction bases: 7. CDR3 sequence reads: CSAEREVEGELFF. The CDR3 nucleotides are TGCAGTGCAGAGCGGGAGGTAGAAGGGGAGCTGTTTTTT.

V is TRBV7-6 and J is TRBJ2-7, with TRBD1 matching over 11 bases. V trimming: 5 bases; J trimming: 3 bases; junction bases outside the gene matches: 9. The CDR3 has 16 amino acids. Germline CDR1 and CDR2: SGHVS and FNYEAQ. CDR3 sequence (DNA): TGTGCCAGCAGCCCGTTCGGGACAGGGGGATACTACGAGCAGTACTTC. Translation: CASSPFGTGGYYEQYF.

This clonotype was recorded a few times. This chain links TRBV24-1 with TRBJ2-1; D unclear. The V end was cut by 2 bases, the J end by 0 bases, with 10 bases between. The CDR3 sequence is 16 residues long. The V gene's germline CDR1 is KGHDR and CDR2 SFDVKD. CDR3 sequence (DNA): TGTGCCACCAGTGATTACCAGACCGCCTCCTACAATGAGCAGTTCTTC. Translated, it gives CATSDYQTASYNEQFF.